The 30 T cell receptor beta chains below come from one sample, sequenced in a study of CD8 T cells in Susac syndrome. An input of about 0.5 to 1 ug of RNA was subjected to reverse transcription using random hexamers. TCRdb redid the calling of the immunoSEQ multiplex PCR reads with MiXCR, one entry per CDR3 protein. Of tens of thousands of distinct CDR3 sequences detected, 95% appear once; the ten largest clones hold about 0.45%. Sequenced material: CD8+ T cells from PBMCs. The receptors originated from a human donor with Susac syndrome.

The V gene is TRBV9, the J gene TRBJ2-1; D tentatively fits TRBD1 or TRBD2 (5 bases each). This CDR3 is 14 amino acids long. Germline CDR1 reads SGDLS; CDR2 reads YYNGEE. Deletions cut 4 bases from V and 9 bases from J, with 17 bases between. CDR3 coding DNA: TGTGCCAGCAGCACGTCCGGGGCTACAGGTGAGCAGTTCTTC. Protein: CASSTSGATGEQFF.

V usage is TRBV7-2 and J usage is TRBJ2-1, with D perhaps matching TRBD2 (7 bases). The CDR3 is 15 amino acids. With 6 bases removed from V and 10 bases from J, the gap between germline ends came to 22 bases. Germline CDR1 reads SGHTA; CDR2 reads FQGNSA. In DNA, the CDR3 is TGTGCCAGCAGGAGACGGTGGGGGGCGCGGGAGGAGCAGTTCTTC. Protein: CASRRRWGAREEQFF.

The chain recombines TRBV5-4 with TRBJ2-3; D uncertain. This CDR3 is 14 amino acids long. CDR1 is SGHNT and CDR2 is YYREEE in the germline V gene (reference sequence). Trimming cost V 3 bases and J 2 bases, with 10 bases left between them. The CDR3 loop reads CASSYGSNTDTQYF. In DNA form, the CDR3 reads TGTGCCAGCAGCTACGGGTCAAACACAGATACGCAGTATTTT.

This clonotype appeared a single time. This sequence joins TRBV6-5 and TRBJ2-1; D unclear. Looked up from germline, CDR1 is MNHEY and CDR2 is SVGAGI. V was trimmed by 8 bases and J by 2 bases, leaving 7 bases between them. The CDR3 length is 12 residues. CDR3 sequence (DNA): TGTGCCAGCCTAGGTCCCTACAATGAGCAGTTCTTC. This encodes CASLGPYNEQFF.

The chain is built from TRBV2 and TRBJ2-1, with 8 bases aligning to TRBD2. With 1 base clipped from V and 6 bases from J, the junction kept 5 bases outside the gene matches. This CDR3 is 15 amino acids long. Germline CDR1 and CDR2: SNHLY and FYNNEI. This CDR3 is CASSEEAGAPNEQFF. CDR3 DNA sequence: TGTGCCAGCAGTGAAGAAGCGGGAGCCCCCAATGAGCAGTTCTTC.

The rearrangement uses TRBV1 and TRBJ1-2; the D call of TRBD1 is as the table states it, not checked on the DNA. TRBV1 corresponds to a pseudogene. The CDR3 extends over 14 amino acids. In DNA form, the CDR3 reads TGCACCAGCAGCGTCCCAGGGGGCGGCTATGGCTACACCTTC. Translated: CTSSVPGGGYGYTF.

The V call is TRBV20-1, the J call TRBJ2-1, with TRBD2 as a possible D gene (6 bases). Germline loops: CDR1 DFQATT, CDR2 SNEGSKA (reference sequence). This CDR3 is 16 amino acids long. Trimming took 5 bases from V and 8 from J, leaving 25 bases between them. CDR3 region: CSAVATGGRVSDEQFF. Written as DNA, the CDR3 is TGCAGTGCTGTGGCAACTGGGGGGAGAGTTAGCGATGAGCAGTTCTTC.

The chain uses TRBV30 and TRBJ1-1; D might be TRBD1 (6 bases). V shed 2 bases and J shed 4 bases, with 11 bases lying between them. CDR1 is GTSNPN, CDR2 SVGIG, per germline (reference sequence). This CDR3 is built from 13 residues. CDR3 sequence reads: CAWSYREGTEAFF. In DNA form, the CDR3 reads TGTGCCTGGAGTTACAGGGAGGGCACTGAAGCTTTCTTT.

CDR3 DNA: TGTGCCAGCAGTGATCTAGAGGGGCAAGAGACCCAGTACTTC. It is translated as CASSDLEGQETQYF. The V gene is TRBV2, the J gene TRBJ2-5; D assignment may be TRBD1 or TRBD2 (5 bases each). The CDR3 extends over 14 amino acids. CDR1 is SNHLY, CDR2 FYNNEI, per germline. V was pared by 3 bases and J by 2 bases, with 10 bases between.

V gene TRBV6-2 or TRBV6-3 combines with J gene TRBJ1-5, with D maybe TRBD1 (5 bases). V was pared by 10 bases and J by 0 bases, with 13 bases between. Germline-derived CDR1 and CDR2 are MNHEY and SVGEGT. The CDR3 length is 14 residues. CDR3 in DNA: TGTGCCACCTTGATGGGGGATAGCAATCAGCCCCAGCATTTT. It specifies CATLMGDSNQPQHF.

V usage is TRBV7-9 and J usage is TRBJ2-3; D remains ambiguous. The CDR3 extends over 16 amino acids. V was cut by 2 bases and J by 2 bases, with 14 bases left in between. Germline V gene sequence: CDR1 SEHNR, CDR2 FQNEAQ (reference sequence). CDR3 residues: CASSLIVTDLTDTQYF. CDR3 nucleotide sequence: TGTGCCAGCAGCTTAATCGTGACGGATCTCACAGATACGCAGTATTTT.

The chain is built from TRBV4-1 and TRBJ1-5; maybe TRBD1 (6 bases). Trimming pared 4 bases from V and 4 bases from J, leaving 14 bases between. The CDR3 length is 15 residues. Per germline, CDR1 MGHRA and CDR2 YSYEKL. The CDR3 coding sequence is TGCGCCAGCAGCCCCAACGAGGGGGGGAATCAGCCCCAGCATTTT. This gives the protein CASSPNEGGNQPQHF.

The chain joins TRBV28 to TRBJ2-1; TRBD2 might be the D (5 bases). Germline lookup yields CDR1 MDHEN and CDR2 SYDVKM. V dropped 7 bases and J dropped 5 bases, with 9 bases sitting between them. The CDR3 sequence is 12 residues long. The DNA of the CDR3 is TGTGCCAGCACCTCTAGCCACAATGAGCAGTTCTTC. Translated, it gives CASTSSHNEQFF. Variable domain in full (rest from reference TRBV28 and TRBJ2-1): DVKVTQSSRYLVKRTGEKVFLECVQDMDHENMFWYRQDPGLGLRLIYFSYDVKMKEKGDIPEGYSVSREKKERFSLILESASTNQTSMYLCASTSSHNEQFFGPGTRLTVL.

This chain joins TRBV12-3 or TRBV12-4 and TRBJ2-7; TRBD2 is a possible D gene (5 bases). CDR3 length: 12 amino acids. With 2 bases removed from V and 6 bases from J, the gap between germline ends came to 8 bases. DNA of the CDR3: TGTGCCAGCAGTTTATGGGAGAGCGAGCAGTACTTC. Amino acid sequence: CASSLWESEQYF.

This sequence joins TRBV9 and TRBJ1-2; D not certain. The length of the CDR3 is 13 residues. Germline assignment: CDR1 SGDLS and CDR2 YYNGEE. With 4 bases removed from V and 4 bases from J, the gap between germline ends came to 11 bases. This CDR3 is CASSPSGGYGYTF. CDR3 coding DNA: TGTGCCAGCAGCCCTTCTGGCGGCTATGGCTACACCTTC. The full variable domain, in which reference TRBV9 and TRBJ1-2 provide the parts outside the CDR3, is DSGVTQTPKHLITATGQRVTLRCSPRSGDLSVYWYQQSLDQGLQFLIQYYNGEERAKGNILERFSAQQFPDLHSELNLSSLELGDSALYFCASSPSGGYGYTFGSGTRLTVV.

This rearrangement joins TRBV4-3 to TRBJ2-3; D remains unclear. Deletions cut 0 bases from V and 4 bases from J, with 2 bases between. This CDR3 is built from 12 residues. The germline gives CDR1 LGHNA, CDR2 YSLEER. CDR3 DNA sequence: TGCGCCAGCAGCCAAGAGCCAGATACGCAGTATTTT. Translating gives CASSQEPDTQYF.

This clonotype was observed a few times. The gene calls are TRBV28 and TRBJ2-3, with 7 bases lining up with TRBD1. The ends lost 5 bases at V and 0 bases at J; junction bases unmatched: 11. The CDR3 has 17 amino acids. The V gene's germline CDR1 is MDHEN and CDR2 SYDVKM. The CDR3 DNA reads TGTGCCAGCAGTCCCCCGGACAGGTATACTAGCACAGATACGCAGTATTTT. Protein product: CASSPPDRYTSTDTQYF.

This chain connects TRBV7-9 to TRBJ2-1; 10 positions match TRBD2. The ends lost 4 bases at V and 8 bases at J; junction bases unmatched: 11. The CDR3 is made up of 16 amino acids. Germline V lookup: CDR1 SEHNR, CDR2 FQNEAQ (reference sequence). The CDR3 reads CASSSSPAGGKYEQFF. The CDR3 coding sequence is TGTGCCAGCAGCTCCTCTCCAGCGGGAGGGAAGTATGAGCAGTTCTTC.

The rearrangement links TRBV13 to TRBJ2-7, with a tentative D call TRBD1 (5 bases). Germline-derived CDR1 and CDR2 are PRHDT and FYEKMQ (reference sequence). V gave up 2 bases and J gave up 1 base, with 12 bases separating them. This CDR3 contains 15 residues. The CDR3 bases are TGTGCCAGCAGCTTAAGATCTCGACAGTCCTACGAGCAGTACTTC. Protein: CASSLRSRQSYEQYF. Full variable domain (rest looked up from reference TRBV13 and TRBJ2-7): AAGVIQSPRHLIKEKRETATLKCYPIPRHDTVYWYQQGPGQDPQFLISFYEKMQSDKGSIPDRFSAQQFSDYHSELNMSSLELGDSALYFCASSLRSRQSYEQYFGPGTRLTVT.

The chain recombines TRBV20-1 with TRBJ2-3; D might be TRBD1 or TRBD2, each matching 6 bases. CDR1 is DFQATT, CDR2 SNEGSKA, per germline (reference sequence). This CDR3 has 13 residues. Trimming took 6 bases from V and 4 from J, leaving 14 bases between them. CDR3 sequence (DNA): TGCAGTGCCAGGGGCGGGGTGTCAGATACGCAGTATTTT. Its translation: CSARGGVSDTQYF.

The CDR3 nucleotides are TGCGCCAGCAGCCAAGATTGGGCTATCTCTGGGGCCAACGTCCTGACTTTC. This codes for CASSQDWAISGANVLTF. This chain links TRBV4-1 with TRBJ2-6; D unclear. Germline V CDR1 and CDR2: MGHRA, YSYEKL. The CDR3 contains 17 residues. Trimming shortened V by 0 bases and J by 0 bases, and 9 bases separated the two germline ends.

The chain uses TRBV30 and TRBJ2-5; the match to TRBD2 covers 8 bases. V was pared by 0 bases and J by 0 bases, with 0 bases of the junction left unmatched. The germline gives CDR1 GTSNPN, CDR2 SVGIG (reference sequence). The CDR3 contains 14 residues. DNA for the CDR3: TGTGCCTGGAGTGTACTAGCGGACCAAGAGACCCAGTACTTC. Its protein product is CAWSVLADQETQYF.

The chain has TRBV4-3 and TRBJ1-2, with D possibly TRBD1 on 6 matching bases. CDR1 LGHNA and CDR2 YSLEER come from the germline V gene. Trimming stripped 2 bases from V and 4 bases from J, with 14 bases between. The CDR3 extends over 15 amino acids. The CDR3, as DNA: TGCGCCAGCAGCCAATATACAGGGACGGCCTATGGCTACACCTTC. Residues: CASSQYTGTAYGYTF.

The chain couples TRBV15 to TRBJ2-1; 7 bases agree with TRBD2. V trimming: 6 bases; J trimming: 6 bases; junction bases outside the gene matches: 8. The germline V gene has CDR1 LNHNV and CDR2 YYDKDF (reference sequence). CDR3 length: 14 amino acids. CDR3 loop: CATRIAGLPNEQFF. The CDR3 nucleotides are TGTGCCACCAGGATAGCGGGTCTTCCCAATGAGCAGTTCTTC.

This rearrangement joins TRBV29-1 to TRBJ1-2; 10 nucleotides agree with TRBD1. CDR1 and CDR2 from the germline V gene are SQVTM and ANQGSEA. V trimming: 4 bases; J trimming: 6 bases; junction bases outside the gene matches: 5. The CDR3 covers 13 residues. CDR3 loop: CSVGTGGYDGYTF. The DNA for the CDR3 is TGCAGCGTTGGGACAGGGGGTTACGATGGCTACACCTTC.

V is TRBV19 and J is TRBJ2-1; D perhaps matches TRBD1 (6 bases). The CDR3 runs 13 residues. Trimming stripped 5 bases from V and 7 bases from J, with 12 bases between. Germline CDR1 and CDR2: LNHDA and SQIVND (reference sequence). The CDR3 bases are TGTGCCAGTAGTGTACTACAGGGAAATGAGCAGTTCTTC. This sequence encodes CASSVLQGNEQFF. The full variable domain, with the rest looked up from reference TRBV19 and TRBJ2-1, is DGGITQSPKYLFRKEGQNVTLSCEQNLNHDAMYWYRQDPGQGLRLIYYSQIVNDFQKGDIAEGYSVSREKKESFPLTVTSAQKNPTAFYLCASSVLQGNEQFFGPGTRLTVL.

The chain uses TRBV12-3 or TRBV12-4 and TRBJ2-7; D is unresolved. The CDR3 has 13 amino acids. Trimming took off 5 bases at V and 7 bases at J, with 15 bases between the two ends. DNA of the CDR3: TGTGCCAGCAGTCCGCCCAAGCCCTGGGAGCAGTACTTC. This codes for CASSPPKPWEQYF.

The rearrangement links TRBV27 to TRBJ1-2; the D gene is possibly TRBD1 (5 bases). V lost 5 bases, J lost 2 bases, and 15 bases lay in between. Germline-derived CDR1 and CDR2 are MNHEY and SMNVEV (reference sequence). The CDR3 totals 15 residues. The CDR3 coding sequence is TGTGCCAGCAGTGAGAGGGCGGGGGAGAACTATGGCTACACCTTC. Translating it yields CASSERAGENYGYTF.

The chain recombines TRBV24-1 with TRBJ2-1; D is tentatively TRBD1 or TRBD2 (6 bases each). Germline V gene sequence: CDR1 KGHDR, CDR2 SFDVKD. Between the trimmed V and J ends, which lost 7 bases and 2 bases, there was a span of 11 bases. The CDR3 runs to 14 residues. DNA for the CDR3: TGTGCCACCAGAGACGGGGGCGCCTACAATGAGCAGTTCTTC. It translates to CATRDGGAYNEQFF.

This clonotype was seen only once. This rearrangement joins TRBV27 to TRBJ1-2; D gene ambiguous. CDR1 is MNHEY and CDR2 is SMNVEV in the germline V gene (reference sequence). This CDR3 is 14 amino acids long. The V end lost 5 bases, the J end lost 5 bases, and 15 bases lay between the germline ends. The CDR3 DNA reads TGTGCCAGCAGTCTGGATGGCGATGGGTATGGCTACACCTTC. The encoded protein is CASSLDGDGYGYTF.